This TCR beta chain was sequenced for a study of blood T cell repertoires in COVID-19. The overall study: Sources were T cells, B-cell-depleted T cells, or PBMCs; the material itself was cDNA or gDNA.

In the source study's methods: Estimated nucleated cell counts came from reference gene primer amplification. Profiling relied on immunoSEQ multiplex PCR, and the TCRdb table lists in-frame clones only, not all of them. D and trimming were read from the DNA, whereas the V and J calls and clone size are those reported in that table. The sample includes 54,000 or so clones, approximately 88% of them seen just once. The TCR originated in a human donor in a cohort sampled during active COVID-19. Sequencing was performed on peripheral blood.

Here the CDR3 reads CASSPLSQGDTEAFF. The CDR3 coding sequence is TGTGCCAGCTCACCACTTAGCCAGGGGGACACTGAAGCTTTCTTT. The chain has TRBV18 and TRBJ1-1, with 7 positions matching TRBD1. Per the germline V gene, CDR1 is KGHSH and CDR2 is LQKENI. The CDR3 totals 15 residues. V lost 1 base, J lost 3 bases, and 5 bases stayed unmatched.